This TCR beta chain was identified during a study of T cells in Graves' hyperthyroidism and ophthalmopathy (dated by TCRdb to between 2018 and 2020). The study in broad terms: Peripheral blood was sampled at the time of initial diagnosis, prior to any treatment. To identify TCR V-J signatures that set the groups apart, the researchers used a discovery cohort of 90 to 100 patients, made up of around 40 with Graves' ophthalmopathy and 57 with stable Graves' hyperthyroidism. Prospective prediction of ophthalmopathy was tested in an independent validation cohort consisting of 18 to 20 hyperthyroidism patients and some 16 patients who later progressed to ophthalmopathy. The approximately 90 discovery patients were divided at random into training and test sets in a 7:3 ratio. Thyroid tissue and blood T-cell repertoires from six Graves' hyperthyroidism patients were also compared in the study. After blood sampling, hyperthyroidism patients were treated with methimazole at a starting dose of 30 mg daily, and ophthalmopathy patients were treated with high-dose intravenous methylprednisolone. The paper describes TCR Vbeta CDR3 sequencing of 130 to 150 peripheral blood samples, made up of 43 ophthalmopathy patients, 70 to 75 hyperthyroidism patients and roughly 17 progressor patients. What the authors observed across the whole study: In validation, the model predicted progression to ophthalmopathy a median of roughly 6.5 months before onset, with about 67% sensitivity and roughly 73% specificity. Most expanded thyroid clonotypes (frequency above 0.001) were also detected in blood, suggesting blood repertoires may reflect thyroid immune responses. Sample size was not statistically predetermined, and investigators were not blinded to group allocation. A model built on a 13 V-J signature distinguished ophthalmopathy from stable hyperthyroidism, reaching about 88% sensitivity and approximately 83% specificity in cross-validation and 80%/75% in testing.

TCR beta CDR3 regions were amplified from RNA transcripts. The first round of RT-PCR for the TCR CDR3 was performed with the HTBI primer set and the Qiagen OneStep RT-PCR kit. Libraries were constructed in a second round of multiplex PCR, after which size selection and purification were carried out. Libraries were sequenced paired-end with 100 bp reads on an Illumina HiSeq2000. The authors' analysis ran thus. Raw data were processed with SOAPnuke, discarding reads with adapters, uncalled bases, mean Phred below 15, or no exact constant-primer or identifier match. High-quality paired reads were merged with COPE v1.2.5, and unique nucleotide sequences were defined as clonotypes. MiTCR v1.1 was used to align the clonotypes against IMGT TRBV, TRBD and TRBJ reference segments. Analysis was restricted to V-J combinations with a frequency above 0.0001, which covered about 99% of repertoires. The TCS score was defined as F50 (clonal expansion) divided by E x V (chaos), with BLOSUM62-based TCRdist calculated between CDR3 peptides within each V-J. Welch's t-statistics and random forest reduced some 510 V-J features to 10 to 15, which were used in a naive Bayes classifier (R e1071). TCRdb reprocessed the public reads (quality trimming at Q25 with fastp, clone calling with MiXCR) and kept in-frame beta chains. Each CDR3 protein appears once, grouped with its most common genes and DNA. The V and J calls follow TCRdb's processing rather than the paper's. The sample table holds hundreds of thousands of distinct CDR3 sequences, of which approximately 13% were seen once. The ten largest clones take up around 9.2% of the sample.

This clonotype was detected many times. It has no known antigen specificity. No clone much larger than this one lies a single base away; base qualities are absent. Stable Graves' hyperthyroidism was defined as no progression to ophthalmopathy during 18 months of follow-up. Hyperthyroidism patients were aged 18 to 65 years and newly diagnosed, with disease duration of less than 2 months. The study excluded patients with uncontrolled infections, other autoimmune diseases, pregnancy or lactation. Diagnoses were established on the basis of clinical symptoms, serum thyroxine and TRAb, thyroid ultrasound, and orbital computed tomography. Ficoll-Paque density gradient centrifugation was used to isolate PBMCs from 8.5 to 10 ml of fresh peripheral blood. Total RNA was extracted with Trizol reagent, and quality was checked on an Agilent 2100 Bioanalyzer. Looking up the germline V gene yields CDR1 MDHEN and CDR2 SYDVKM. V sheds 8 bases and J sheds 5 bases, leaving 12 bases between their ends. The CDR3 covers 12 residues, taking in both the cysteine and the phenylalanine. Of all the DNA, just the CDR3 is kept, 36 bases in frame from base 1.

The sequence derives from a young woman with Graves' hyperthyroidism. Material: blood. The sequence links TRBV28 to TRBJ2-5; the D gene is perhaps TRBD2, from 7 matching bases. The nucleotides are TGTGCCAGCCGGGGGGCGGGGGAGACCCAGTACTTC. Its translation reads: CASRGAGETQYF.